The clone carrying this T cell receptor (beta chain) was detected ten times or more. Its antigen is unidentified. This sample was included in a study of T cells in Graves' hyperthyroidism and ophthalmopathy. Overall study: Staff took peripheral blood when the initial diagnosis was made, before any treatment began. Whole-study findings and limits: Peripheral blood also featured most of the thyroid clonotypes expanded above 0.001.

There were TCR beta CDR3 regions amplified from RNA transcripts. Carried out on the TCR CDR3, a first-round RT-PCR used the HTBI primer set. TCRdb analysed the multiplex PCR reads with MiXCR anew, one entry per CDR3 protein. The table lists 200,000 to 250,000 distinct CDR3 sequences, roughly 17% of them singletons. The V gene lost 2 bases and the J gene lost 2 bases, with 11 bases spanning the gap. The germline gives CDR1 SGHNT, CDR2 YYREEE (reference sequence). The CDR3 is made up of 14 amino acids. Sequenced: blood. The chain links TRBV5-4 to TRBJ2-7; D remains ambiguous. This clonotype was obtained from a woman aged 18-29 years with Graves' ophthalmopathy. CDR3 bases: TGTGCCAGCAGCTTCGGCCTTTCTACCTACGAGCAGTACTTC. This sequence encodes CASSFGLSTYEQYF.